Listed here are 28 T cell receptor beta chains from one sample, sequenced in a study of cytomegalovirus exposure and HLA in healthy donors. Assay: immunoSEQ multiplex PCR; the TCRdb copy retains only in-frame clones and omits some. Of 300,000 to 350,000 clones detected, roughly 88% appear once; the ten largest clones hold more than 0.95%. Material for sequencing was PBMCs. The receptor source for this set is a man aged 25-45 years in good health and CMV-seronegative.

For the CDR3, the DNA is TGTGCCAGCAGGGAGTTCAGAGATACGCAGTATTTT. The encoded protein is CASREFRDTQYF. The rearrangement uses TRBV2 and TRBJ2-3; D gene ambiguous. Germline V gene data show CDR1 as SNHLY and CDR2 as FYNNEI. V gave up 6 bases and J gave up 5 bases, with 9 bases separating them. This CDR3 spans 12 amino acids.

CDR3 DNA sequence: TGTGCCTGGAGTCCTGGCAATAACGCAGATACGCAGTATTTT. Translating it yields CAWSPGNNADTQYF. This chain connects TRBV30 to TRBJ2-3; D is undetermined. The germline CDR1 and CDR2 sequences are GTSNPN and SVGIG (reference sequence). The CDR3 spans 14 residues. The V end lost 2 bases, the J end lost 4 bases, and 13 bases lay between the germline ends.

The rearrangement uses TRBV18 and TRBJ2-7, with D possibly being TRBD2 (5 bases). The V gene lost 2 bases and the J gene lost 2 bases, with 10 bases spanning the gap. The CDR3 runs 14 residues. The germline V gene has CDR1 KGHSH and CDR2 LQKENI. The CDR3 loop reads CASSPLGVTYEQYF. CDR3 DNA: TGTGCCAGCTCACCATTGGGAGTCACCTACGAGCAGTACTTC.

The rearrangement uses TRBV5-4 and TRBJ2-7; 8 nucleotides match TRBD1. Germline CDR1 SGHNT, CDR2 YYREEE (reference sequence). The ends lost 5 bases at V and 7 bases at J; junction bases unmatched: 11. CDR3 length equals 14 residues. The CDR3 region is CASRRQGRSMEQYF. CDR3 in DNA: TGTGCCAGCAGGAGACAGGGGAGGTCCATGGAGCAGTACTTC.

The chain recombines TRBV2 with TRBJ2-7; 7 positions agree with TRBD1. Germline values: CDR1 SNHLY, CDR2 FYNNEI. The CDR3 has 12 amino acids. V lost 10 bases and J lost 2; bases outside the gene matches: 5. The CDR3 sequence is CATNRGPYEQYF. The CDR3 coding sequence is TGTGCCACAAACAGGGGACCCTACGAGCAGTACTTC.

The chain is built from TRBV15 and TRBJ2-1, with 10 bases matching TRBD2. The CDR3 is 15 residues long. CDR1 and CDR2 (germline): LNHNV, YYDKDF (reference sequence). The V and J ends lost 4 bases and 2 bases, in that order; junction bases with no gene match: 2. The CDR3 nucleotides read TGTGCCACCAGCACCGGACTAGCGGCCTACAATGAGCAGTTCTTC. It is translated as CATSTGLAAYNEQFF.

This clone appeared a few times. The CDR3 nucleotides are TGTGCCAGCAGTGAACAGGGCGGGCCCTACGAGCAGTACTTC. It encodes CASSEQGGPYEQYF. This chain connects TRBV27 to TRBJ2-7; D perhaps matches TRBD1 (6 bases). Germline CDR1 is MNHEY and CDR2 is SMNVEV (reference sequence). Deletions cut 5 bases from V and 2 bases from J, with 13 bases between. CDR3 length: 14 residues.

The V call is TRBV6-6, the J call TRBJ1-1; D gene uncertain. Trimming removed 2 bases from V and 6 bases from J, with 10 bases in between. CDR1 and CDR2 from the germline V gene are MNHNY and SVGAGI (reference sequence). The CDR3 consists of 13 residues. CDR3 protein: CASSYGRVAEAFF. CDR3 DNA: TGTGCCAGCAGTTACGGTCGGGTTGCTGAAGCTTTCTTT.

The chain combines TRBV6-6 with TRBJ1-1; maybe TRBD1 (6 bases). There are 14 residues in the CDR3. Trimming removed 11 bases at V and 10 bases at J, with 26 bases between. Germline V lookup: CDR1 MNHNY, CDR2 SVGAGI (reference sequence). CDR3 bases: TGTGCCGGGGGGGAGGACAGCCTGAGGAGGGTAGCTTTCTTT. It translates to CAGGEDSLRRVAFF.

This clone was counted between two and nine times. V usage is TRBV19 and J usage is TRBJ2-5; 8 bases match TRBD1. The trim removed 5 bases at V and 4 bases at J, leaving 9 bases unmatched. Per the germline V gene, CDR1 is LNHDA and CDR2 is SQIVND (reference sequence). The CDR3 contains 15 residues. The CDR3 here is CASSPQGARRETQYF. The CDR3 DNA sequence: TGTGCCAGTAGTCCGCAGGGGGCGCGGAGAGAGACCCAGTACTTC.

The J gene is TRBJ1-1, the V gene TRBV11-1, with D possibly TRBD1 on 6 matching bases. Trimming removed 1 base at V and 0 bases at J, with 18 bases between. Germline values: CDR1 SGHAT, CDR2 FQDESV (reference sequence). The CDR3 length is 18 residues. The CDR3 DNA sequence: TGTGCCAGCAGCTTAGGACGTCGAGGGGGTAGTATGAACACTGAAGCTTTCTTT. Amino acids: CASSLGRRGGSMNTEAFF.

V gene TRBV6-1 combines with J gene TRBJ2-7; possibly TRBD1 for D (6 bases). The ends were cut back, 6 bases at V and 0 bases at J, with 12 bases in the middle. Per germline, CDR1 MNHNS and CDR2 SASEGT. This CDR3 is 14 amino acids long. The CDR3 nucleotides read TGTGCCAGCAGACAGGGATCCCCCTCCTACGAGCAGTACTTC. Protein sequence: CASRQGSPSYEQYF.

The V call is TRBV2, the J call TRBJ2-1; 9 nucleotides line up with TRBD1. This CDR3 has 16 amino acids. Germline values: CDR1 SNHLY, CDR2 FYNNEI. The V gene end was trimmed by 7 bases and the J gene end by 5 bases; junction bases not matched to a gene: 12. The CDR3 protein is CASKQTGGWEDNEQFF. The CDR3 DNA sequence: TGTGCCAGCAAGCAGACAGGGGGATGGGAAGACAATGAGCAGTTCTTC.

This chain connects TRBV5-4 to TRBJ1-1; D might be TRBD1 (6 bases). The germline V gene encodes CDR1 SGHNT and CDR2 YYREEE (reference sequence). This CDR3 comprises 14 residues. V was pared by 4 bases and J by 7 bases, with 17 bases between. CDR3 in amino acids: CASSPDPGASEAFF. DNA of the CDR3: TGTGCCAGCAGCCCGGACCCAGGGGCCAGTGAAGCTTTCTTT.

This clone was seen a handful of times. The chain joins TRBV14 to TRBJ1-6; TRBD1 matches at 7 bases. The CDR3 runs to 15 residues. In germline, CDR1 is SGHDN, CDR2 FVKESK. Trimming cost V 4 bases and J 7 bases; bases outside gene matches: 7. The DNA of the CDR3 is TGTGCCAGCAGCCGGAACAGGGGTGGGAATTCACCCCTCCACTTT. Amino acid sequence: CASSRNRGGNSPLHF. Filled out from reference TRBV14 and TRBJ1-6, the complete variable domain reads EAGVTQFPSHSVIEKGQTVTLRCDPISGHDNLYWYRRVMGKEIKFLLHFVKESKQDESGMPNNRFLAERTGGTYSTLKVQPAELEDSGVYFCASSRNRGGNSPLHFGNGTRLTVT.

In regard to this clone: A much larger clonotype is one base distant, so this may be a read error. This CDR3 is also generated by other DNA sequences in the sample. The genes are TRBV6-1 and TRBJ2-5, with 7 bases aligning to TRBD1. The CDR3 runs 13 residues. Trimming took 5 bases from V and 2 from J; bases not matched to a gene: 2. Germline loops: CDR1 MNHNS, CDR2 SASEGT. CDR3 nucleotides: TGTGCCAGCAGTAGGGGGCAGCAAGAGACCCAGTACTTC. Encoded protein: CASSRGQQETQYF.

V and J are TRBV9 and TRBJ1-1, with 10 bases that match TRBD1. The CDR3 length is 15 residues. The junction had 6 bases not matched to a gene; V was cut back by 4 bases and J by 3 bases. Per germline, CDR1 SGDLS and CDR2 YYNGEE. The CDR3 DNA follows: TGTGCCAGCAGCTCATCCGGGACAGGGGACACTGAAGCTTTCTTT. Translating gives CASSSSGTGDTEAFF.

In DNA form, the CDR3 reads TGCGCCAGCAGCGAAGGGACAGGGATTCTCTACGAGCAGTACTTC. This sequence encodes CASSEGTGILYEQYF. The chain employs TRBV5-1 and TRBJ2-7; 9 bases fit TRBD1. Germline CDR1 and CDR2: SGHRS and YFSETQ. The V and J ends lost 4 bases and 3 bases, in that order; junction bases with no gene match: 8. CDR3 length: 15 residues.

V is TRBV5-1 and J is TRBJ2-7; 8 nucleotides line up with TRBD1. J gave up 2 bases and V 4 bases, and 5 bases lay outside the gene matches. The CDR3 sequence is 14 residues long. CDR1 is SGHRS and CDR2 is YFSETQ in the germline V gene. The CDR3 is CASSGPQGAYEQYF. As DNA, the CDR3 is TGCGCCAGCAGCGGTCCACAGGGGGCCTACGAGCAGTACTTC.

In its sample, this clone was seen once. The rearrangement joins TRBV7-2 to TRBJ2-3; the match to TRBD2 covers 15 bases. In germline, CDR1 is SGHTA, CDR2 FQGNSA. The CDR3 loop spans 17 amino acids. V lost 5 bases, J lost 5 bases, and 8 bases stayed unmatched. The CDR3 loop is CASSRWTSGGAKDTQYF. The CDR3 nucleotides read TGTGCCAGCAGCCGCTGGACTAGCGGGGGGGCCAAAGATACGCAGTATTTT.

This clone was seen only a few times. J is TRBJ1-2 and V is TRBV7-2, with 7 bases lining up with TRBD1. The length of the CDR3 is 14 residues. Per germline, CDR1 SGHTA and CDR2 FQGNSA. The V segment lost 4 bases and the J segment 13 bases; nucleotides outside the gene matches: 15. The CDR3 spells CASSSRQGTGVGTF. The CDR3 coding sequence is TGTGCCAGCAGCTCCCGACAGGGTACGGGGGTTGGCACCTTC.

A note on this clone: The sample has other DNA sequences that encode this CDR3 too. The V gene is TRBV7-2, the J gene TRBJ2-1; no definite D call. This CDR3 has 13 amino acids. V dropped 1 base and J dropped 4 bases, with 5 bases sitting between them. Germline lookup yields CDR1 SGHTA and CDR2 FQGNSA. The CDR3 protein is CASSLDTYNEQFF. In nucleotides, the CDR3 is TGTGCCAGCAGCTTAGACACATACAATGAGCAGTTCTTC.

V usage is TRBV6-1 and J usage is TRBJ2-7; D is unclear. The CDR3 is 13 residues long. V was clipped by 1 base and J by 2 bases, with 6 bases between them. Germline CDR1 and CDR2: MNHNS and SASEGT. DNA of the CDR3: TGTGCCAGCAGTGAAGGCGTAGCCTACGAGCAGTACTTC. Protein: CASSEGVAYEQYF.

The chain links TRBV19 to TRBJ2-1; D is perhaps TRBD2 (5 bases). This CDR3 comprises 13 residues. V shed 2 bases and J shed 5 bases, with 7 bases lying between them. Germline V gene lookup returns CDR1 LNHDA and CDR2 SQIVND (reference sequence). The CDR3: CASSISSNNEQFF. The CDR3 DNA reads as TGTGCCAGTAGTATATCTAGCAACAATGAGCAGTTCTTC.

V is TRBV29-1 and J is TRBJ2-1; 9 bases match TRBD1. V lost 5 bases and J lost 5; bases outside the gene matches: 4. The CDR3 is 13 residues long. Germline CDR1 and CDR2: SQVTM and ANQGSEA. CDR3 DNA sequence: TGCAGCGTTACAGGGGGCTCGGACAATGAGCAGTTCTTC. Residues: CSVTGGSDNEQFF.

The chain carries TRBV19 and TRBJ2-3; D perhaps matches TRBD2 (7 bases). Trimming shortened V by 5 bases and J by 0 bases, and 18 bases separated the two germline ends. The CDR3 has 17 amino acids. Germline V gene sequence: CDR1 LNHDA, CDR2 SQIVND (reference sequence). CDR3 sequence: CASSPRGAGLSTDTQYF. CDR3 bases: TGTGCCAGTAGTCCCCGGGGGGCGGGGCTTAGCACAGATACGCAGTATTTT.

The chain uses TRBV11-2 and TRBJ2-5; 10 bases align to TRBD1. Germline V gives CDR1 SGHAT, CDR2 FQNNGV. There are 15 residues in the CDR3. The ends lost 6 bases at V and 5 bases at J; junction bases unmatched: 9. DNA for the CDR3: TGTGCCAGCAGGGACGGGACAGGGGACGGGGAGACCCAGTACTTC. Translating gives CASRDGTGDGETQYF.

The rearrangement links TRBV5-5 to TRBJ2-7; 9 bases fit TRBD1. The trim removed 5 bases at V and 0 bases at J, leaving 6 bases unmatched. Germline lookup yields CDR1 SGHKS and CDR2 YYEKEE (reference sequence). The CDR3 contains 15 residues. DNA for the CDR3: TGTGCCAGCAGACTCGACAGGGGGAACTCCTACGAGCAGTACTTC. Its protein product is CASRLDRGNSYEQYF.